The 14 T cell receptor beta chains below all came from one sample that was sequenced in a study of blood T cell repertoires in COVID-19. Some clones are missing from TCRdb's copy, which holds only in-frame ones; the method was immunoSEQ multiplex PCR. The repertoire holds approximately 500,000 clones, with less than 90% as singletons. The sequencing input was peripheral blood. These receptors all come from a woman aged 45-60 years with COVID-19, enrolled during active disease.

The chain recombines TRBV29-1 with TRBJ1-2; 7 nucleotides match TRBD1. The CDR3 is 10 residues long. Germline trimming cut 6 bases from V and 6 bases from J; bases unmatched to any gene: 1. From germline, CDR1 is SQVTM and CDR2 ANQGSEA. The CDR3 DNA is TGCAGCGTGGGACAGAATGGCTACACCTTC. It is translated as CSVGQNGYTF.

This chain joins TRBV29-1 and TRBJ2-3; D assignment may be TRBD1 or TRBD2 (6 bases each). The germline V gene has CDR1 SQVTM and CDR2 ANQGSEA. CDR3 size: 14 residues. Trimming shortened V by 8 bases and J by 2 bases, and 17 bases separated the two germline ends. CDR3: CSSGAGTATDTQYF. In DNA, the CDR3 is TGCAGCTCGGGGGCAGGCACCGCCACAGATACGCAGTATTTT.

The V call is TRBV27, the J call TRBJ1-1; no clear D. The CDR3 length is 14 residues. Germline loops: CDR1 MNHEY, CDR2 SMNVEV (reference sequence). V was cut by 5 bases and J by 1 base, with 11 bases left in between. DNA for the CDR3: TGTGCCAGCAGTAGACCGGGTGGGAACACTGAAGCTTTCTTT. Protein product: CASSRPGGNTEAFF.

The CDR3 region is CASSIVQGDTQYF. The DNA of the CDR3 is TGTGCCAGTAGTATAGTCCAGGGAGATACGCAGTATTTT. This chain joins TRBV19 and TRBJ2-3; D perhaps matches TRBD1 (5 bases). The germline V and J ends were trimmed by 1 base and 5 bases, with 7 bases remaining between them. The germline V gene encodes CDR1 LNHDA and CDR2 SQIVND (reference sequence). The CDR3 has 13 residues.

V gene TRBV6-5 combines with J gene TRBJ1-2; D not resolved. CDR1 MNHEY and CDR2 SVGAGI come from the germline V gene. The ends were cut back, 6 bases at V and 2 bases at J, with 16 bases in the middle. The CDR3 spans 15 residues. CDR3 residues: CASSGFEGSNYGYTF. Written as DNA, the CDR3 is TGTGCCAGCAGCGGTTTTGAGGGTTCAAACTATGGCTACACCTTC.

The chain recombines TRBV7-9 with TRBJ2-7; 8 nucleotides match TRBD1. This CDR3 spans 14 amino acids. Looked up from germline, CDR1 is SEHNR and CDR2 is FQNEAQ (reference sequence). J lost 5 bases, V lost 8 bases, and 11 bases had no gene match. The CDR3 coding sequence is TGTGCCAGCTCCGGACAGGGAGGAGGAGACGAGCAGTACTTC. This gives the protein CASSGQGGGDEQYF.

This chain links TRBV9 with TRBJ1-1; no clear D gene. The CDR3 contains 14 residues. Germline-derived CDR1 and CDR2 are SGDLS and YYNGEE. V dropped 1 base and J dropped 4 bases, with 11 bases sitting between them. CDR3 residues: CASSVLSVPTEAFF. The CDR3 DNA is TGTGCCAGCAGCGTACTCTCAGTTCCCACTGAAGCTTTCTTT.

The genes are TRBV6-5 and TRBJ2-7; D is ambiguous. Germline CDR1 is MNHEY and CDR2 is SVGAGI. This CDR3 has 11 amino acids. Trimming removed 6 bases at V and 3 bases at J, with 6 bases between. The DNA of the CDR3 is TGTGCCAGCAGCTATTACTACGAGCAGTACTTC. Translated: CASSYYYEQYF.

This clone was found once. The V and J genes are TRBV5-6 and TRBJ1-6; D is undetermined. This CDR3 comprises 13 residues. Trimming removed 3 bases at V and 8 bases at J, with 9 bases between. Germline CDR1 reads SGHDT; CDR2 reads YYEEEE. In DNA form, the CDR3 reads TGTGCCAGCAGCTCTACCGGGGATTCACCCCTCCACTTT. This encodes CASSSTGDSPLHF.

J is TRBJ2-2 and V is TRBV2; possible D gene TRBD1, 6 bases. This CDR3 has 15 residues. Trimming left V 1 base short and J 6 bases short, with 12 bases between. The germline CDR1 and CDR2 sequences are SNHLY and FYNNEI. The CDR3 DNA follows: TGTGCCAGCAGTGAAGGTCAGGGGTACGCCGGGGAGCTGTTTTTT. Protein: CASSEGQGYAGELFF.

This clone was counted a single time. The V gene is TRBV7-9, the J gene TRBJ2-5, with 13 bases fitting TRBD2. The V segment lost 3 bases and the J segment 3 bases; nucleotides outside the gene matches: 4. Germline-derived CDR1 and CDR2 are SEHNR and FQNEAQ (reference sequence). This CDR3 has 16 amino acids. CDR3 loop: CASSFTGTSGKETQYF. CDR3 sequence (DNA): TGTGCCAGCAGCTTTACCGGGACTAGCGGGAAAGAGACCCAGTACTTC.

The chain is built from TRBV27 and TRBJ2-3, with TRBD2 matching 13 bases. Germline V lookup: CDR1 MNHEY, CDR2 SMNVEV (reference sequence). CDR3 size: 16 residues. With V trimmed by 6 bases and J by 2 bases, 5 bases remained unmatched. The CDR3 protein is CASRQTSGGITDTQYF. The CDR3 DNA reads as TGTGCCAGCAGACAGACTAGCGGGGGGATCACAGATACGCAGTATTTT.

The chain joins TRBV27 to TRBJ2-7; TRBD2 aligns across 9 bases. CDR1 and CDR2 (germline): MNHEY, SMNVEV (reference sequence). The length of the CDR3 is 15 residues. V dropped 5 bases and J dropped 2; count of bases not matched to a gene: 7. The DNA of the CDR3 is TGTGCCAGCAGTCCCACCAGCGGGGGGACCTACGAGCAGTACTTC. It encodes CASSPTSGGTYEQYF.

This chain uses TRBV2 with TRBJ2-7; 13 bases fit TRBD2. The CDR3 extends over 15 amino acids. V lost 6 bases to trimming and J lost 4 bases; unmatched junction nucleotides: 6. The germline V gene has CDR1 SNHLY and CDR2 FYNNEI. The CDR3: CASRDRTSGGYEQYF. The CDR3 DNA is TGTGCCAGCAGGGACAGGACTAGCGGGGGTTACGAGCAGTACTTC.